The 15 T cell receptor beta chains listed next were all sequenced from one sample in a study of blood T cell repertoires in COVID-19. Sequencing used immunoSEQ multiplex PCR; TCRdb keeps in-frame clones, though not all of them. The table includes about 240,000 clones, 86% detected once. Input material: peripheral blood. The receptors were sampled from a man in his 60s with acute or convalescent COVID-19.

V usage is TRBV7-8 and J usage is TRBJ2-7; D gene unclear. V lost 2 bases to trimming and J lost 3 bases, with 8 bases between them. Germline V gene lookup returns CDR1 SGHVS and CDR2 FQNEAQ. The CDR3 is 13 amino acids. The CDR3 region has the DNA TGTGCCAGCAGCTTAAGCACCTACTACGAGCAGTACTTC. Translating it yields CASSLSTYYEQYF. The full variable domain, with the rest looked up from reference TRBV7-8 and TRBJ2-7, is GAGVSQSPRYKVAKRGQDVALRCDPISGHVSLFWYQQALGQGPEFLTYFQNEAQLDKSGLPSDRFFAERPEGSVSTLKIQRTQQEDSAVYLCASSLSTYYEQYFGPGTRLTVT.

The table lists this clone with a count of one. The V gene is TRBV10-3, the J gene TRBJ1-5; TRBD1 is a possible D gene (6 bases). The CDR3 has 14 residues. Germline V gives CDR1 ENHRY, CDR2 SYGVKD. V lost 2 bases and J 6 bases, leaving 11 bases between the germline ends. DNA of the CDR3: TGTGCCATCAGTGAGGCCCCAGGGGCTCAGCCCCAGCATTTT. As protein: CAISEAPGAQPQHF.

The chain links TRBV4-1 to TRBJ1-1; 7 bases fit TRBD1. The CDR3 extends over 15 amino acids. Germline assignment: CDR1 MGHRA and CDR2 YSYEKL. J lost 0 bases, V lost 3 bases, and 4 bases had no gene match. The CDR3 DNA is TGCGCCAGCAGCCATCGAGGGGGCCTGAACACTGAAGCTTTCTTT. Its protein is CASSHRGGLNTEAFF.

The V gene is TRBV7-2, the J gene TRBJ2-3; 11 nucleotides agree with TRBD2. CDR3 size: 17 residues. V lost 1 base to trimming and J lost 6 bases; unmatched junction nucleotides: 9. From germline, CDR1 is SGHTA and CDR2 FQGNSA. CDR3 sequence (DNA): TGTGCCAGCAGCTTAGTCCCTTCACTAGCGGGAGACGATACGCAGTATTTT. This encodes CASSLVPSLAGDDTQYF.

The V call is TRBV7-8, the J call TRBJ1-1; TRBD1 matches 7 bases. CDR1 is SGHVS, CDR2 FQNEAQ, per germline. Unmatched junction bases numbered 6, after V lost 5 bases and J lost 0 bases. CDR3 size: 15 residues. Here the CDR3 DNA reads TGTGCCAGCAGCATACAGGGGCGGGTGAACACTGAAGCTTTCTTT. Its translation: CASSIQGRVNTEAFF. The whole variable domain, remainder taken from reference TRBV7-8 and TRBJ1-1, is GAGVSQSPRYKVAKRGQDVALRCDPISGHVSLFWYQQALGQGPEFLTYFQNEAQLDKSGLPSDRFFAERPEGSVSTLKIQRTQQEDSAVYLCASSIQGRVNTEAFFGQGTRLTVV.

This chain connects TRBV30 to TRBJ1-2; D gene unclear. Trimming pared 0 bases from V and 2 bases from J, leaving 10 bases between. The CDR3 spans 14 residues. CDR1 and CDR2 from the germline V gene are GTSNPN and SVGIG (reference sequence). The CDR3 spells CAWSVEAPNYGYTF. The CDR3 coding sequence is TGTGCCTGGAGTGTAGAGGCTCCAAACTATGGCTACACCTTC.

The chain recombines TRBV3-1 (or the pseudogene TRBV3-2) with TRBJ2-5; D perhaps matches TRBD2 (5 bases). CDR1 is LGHDT, CDR2 YNNKEL, per germline (reference sequence). The CDR3 consists of 14 residues. V lost 0 bases and J 7 bases, leaving 12 bases between the germline ends. The CDR3 nucleotides read TGTGCCAGCAGCCAAGATGGGCTAGGAGGGACCCAGTACTTC. Protein sequence: CASSQDGLGGTQYF.

The V and J genes are TRBV28 and TRBJ1-5; D uncertain. The germline gives CDR1 MDHEN, CDR2 SYDVKM. The CDR3 consists of 16 residues. Trimming removed 2 bases at V and 2 bases at J, with 13 bases between. CDR3 in amino acids: CASSLGARRRNQPQHF. Here the CDR3 DNA reads TGTGCCAGCAGTTTAGGTGCCCGGAGACGCAATCAGCCCCAGCATTTT.

V is TRBV9 and J is TRBJ1-2, with 10 bases that match TRBD1. V lost 3 bases and J lost 8; bases outside the gene matches: 7. The CDR3 contains 14 residues. CDR1 and CDR2 (germline): SGDLS, YYNGEE. The CDR3 loop is CASSEIGTGEGYTF. The DNA of the CDR3 is TGTGCCAGCAGCGAGATAGGGACAGGGGAAGGCTACACCTTC.

The V gene is TRBV5-6, the J gene TRBJ2-7; a weak D match, TRBD1 (5 bases). Trimming removed 0 bases from V and 3 bases from J, with 7 bases in between. The CDR3 sequence is 13 residues long. Germline CDR1 and CDR2: SGHDT and YYEEEE. CDR3 in amino acids: CASSLVGDYEQYF. CDR3 bases: TGTGCCAGCAGCTTGGTAGGGGACTACGAGCAGTACTTC.

This chain connects TRBV2 to TRBJ1-2; D is uncertain. The V and J ends lost 3 bases and 2 bases respectively, with 13 bases between them. The germline gives CDR1 SNHLY, CDR2 FYNNEI. The CDR3 has 15 amino acids. CDR3 sequence: CASSEAEHQNYGYTF. In DNA form, the CDR3 reads TGTGCCAGCAGTGAGGCGGAACATCAGAACTATGGCTACACCTTC. The full variable domain, completed using reference TRBV2 and TRBJ1-2, is EPEVTQTPSHQVTQMGQEVILRCVPISNHLYFYWYRQILGQKVEFLVSFYNNEISEKSEIFDDQFSVERPDGSNFTLKIRSTKLEDSAMYFCASSEAEHQNYGYTFGSGTRLTVV.

The gene calls are TRBV6-5 and TRBJ1-1, with TRBD1 identical over 7 bases. Per the germline V gene, CDR1 is MNHEY and CDR2 is SVGAGI. V lost 5 bases, J lost 2 bases, and 8 bases stayed unmatched. The CDR3 is made up of 15 amino acids. As DNA, the CDR3 is TGTGCCAGCAGTAAGACAGGGTTAGGCAACACTGAAGCTTTCTTT. Its protein product is CASSKTGLGNTEAFF.

CDR3 bases: TGTGCCAGCAGGATCGACTTCTCGGGGGCTGAAGCTTTCTTT. Protein sequence: CASRIDFSGAEAFF. This chain links TRBV28 with TRBJ1-1; D possibly corresponds to TRBD1 (5 bases). The CDR3 contains 14 residues. Germline V gives CDR1 MDHEN, CDR2 SYDVKM. Trimming cost V 6 bases and J 6 bases, with 17 bases left between them.

The V gene is TRBV28, the J gene TRBJ2-7; 8 bases align to TRBD1. After removal of 7 bases from V and 3 bases from J, the junction contained 8 bases not matched to a gene. Germline-derived CDR1 and CDR2 are MDHEN and SYDVKM. The CDR3 length is 14 residues. The CDR3: CASNPRTGHYEQYF. The CDR3 nucleotides are TGTGCCAGCAACCCCAGGACAGGGCACTACGAGCAGTACTTC.

The V and J genes are TRBV6-6 and TRBJ2-1; perhaps TRBD2 as D (5 bases). V lost 3 bases and J 15 bases, leaving 18 bases between the germline ends. CDR3 size: 13 residues. Germline assignment: CDR1 MNHNY and CDR2 SVGAGI (reference sequence). The CDR3 coding sequence is TGTGCCAGCAGTTATTCCGGCAGTTTTGAGGGGTTCTTC. Translated, it gives CASSYSGSFEGFF.